This T cell receptor beta chain stems from a study of beta chain features in type 1 diabetes (dated by TCRdb to the late 2010s). Some background on the complete study: Mean age, gender distribution, total cell number and subset yield were not different between patients and healthy donors. Across all samples, 107,917,701 sorted cells were examined, and cell number per subset correlated strongly with RNA yield. In the study, TCRB repertoires of sorted circulating CD4+ T cell subsets from recently diagnosed type 1 diabetes patients were compared with those of matched healthy donors. Whereas all 28 donors provided naive and central memory subsets, regulatory and stem cell-like memory subsets were isolated from just 8 patients and roughly 8 healthy donors.

Here is what the overall study found, with its caveats: Only small numbers of individuals were included in the HLA sub-analyses, which left unresolved whether HLA type had any influence on TCRB rearrangement. In all four CD4+ subsets, TCRB CDR3 length was moderately but significantly shorter in type 1 diabetes patients. Because cDNA rather than genomic DNA was sequenced, highly expressing activated cells could have been over-represented, although no difference in activation and CD3 levels was found between groups. The naive, central memory and regulatory TCRB repertoires appeared to resemble one another more closely among patients than among healthy donors. Fewer insertions and more nucleotide deletions at VDJ recombination sites were observed in patients with type 1 diabetes, implying thymic rearrangement abnormalities. Shorter templates might have been favored by PCR, but patient and control samples were amplified and corrected together, so both groups would have been affected equally by any skew.

All of the isolated RNA was reverse transcribed with the High Capacity cDNA Reverse Transcription Kit, so expressed TCRB transcripts were sequenced. Deep immunoSEQ sequencing was performed on naive, central memory and regulatory T cell samples, with an average of approximately 4 million total reads per sample. Sorted cells were lysed in RLT buffer, and RNA was extracted using DNase-treated RNeasy Micro or Mini kits according to cell number. Each cell subset was processed on its own to prevent cross-contamination, while patient and healthy donor samples were processed together. Using the immunoSEQ multiplex PCR, TCRB sequences were amplified from cDNA into 87-bp fragments spanning the CDR3 region. Sequencing of the amplicons was done on the Illumina HiSeq platform. In the original analysis: PCR bias was computationally corrected using synthetic template baselines, reads within Hamming distance 2 were collapsed, and singletons that could not be merged were discarded. Reads were aligned against IMGT to assign V, D and J genes, CDR3 length and insertions or deletions at six rearrangement sites. Clonotype counts were normalized to sorted cell number within each subset before computing true diversity and Gini coefficients with the tcR R package. The overlap coefficient, calculated on TCRB nucleotide sequences, was used to quantify repertoire sharing. Out-of-frame TCRB sequences from naive cells were analyzed as a proxy for the pre-selection repertoire. TCRdb carries this immuneACCESS record with in-frame sequences only. Its versions omit some clonotypes, under half of them owing to an unresolved V gene in the studies checked, with the rest unexplained. Clonal size and the V and J genes are those of that table, whereas D and trimming came from the DNA. The sample data list 600,000 to 700,000 clones, and around 12% of these were observed just once. The ten largest clones capture more than 0.09% of the sample.

Each donor gave one peripheral blood draw, averaging around 120 mL, which was collected into heparinised tubes. A BD FACSAria II was used to sort naive, central memory, regulatory and stem cell-like memory CD4+ T cells with a panel that included CD45RO, CCR7, CD25, CD127, CD95 and CD27. A purity above 95% was achieved for all sorted populations. PBMCs were isolated immediately by Lymphoprep density gradient centrifugation and stained directly without culture. So that batch effects would be minimized, each experiment stained and sorted samples in pairs, pairing one healthy donor with one patient. A distance of 9 bases separates the germline ends of V and J, which lose 3 bases and 1 base respectively. From its cysteine to its phenylalanine, the CDR3 spans 14 amino acids. The entry retains the CDR3 DNA only, 42 bases that are in frame from base 1. Based on the germline V gene, the CDR1 and CDR2 sequences are SNHLY and FYNNEI.

The table lists this clone with a few counts. There is no known antigen for this receptor. Base-call qualities are not available, and no considerably larger clone is one nucleotide away. Sequencing input: naive CD4+ T cells from blood. Interpreted using the paper, the cell subset or site label stands for: true naive CD4+ T cells. The chain joins TRBV2 to TRBJ2-5; a tentative D call is TRBD1 (5 bases match). This TCR came from a man younger than 40 with type 1 diabetes. CDR3 loop: CASSDHRSQETQYF. The bases read TGTGCCAGCAGTGATCACAGGTCCCAAGAGACCCAGTACTTC.